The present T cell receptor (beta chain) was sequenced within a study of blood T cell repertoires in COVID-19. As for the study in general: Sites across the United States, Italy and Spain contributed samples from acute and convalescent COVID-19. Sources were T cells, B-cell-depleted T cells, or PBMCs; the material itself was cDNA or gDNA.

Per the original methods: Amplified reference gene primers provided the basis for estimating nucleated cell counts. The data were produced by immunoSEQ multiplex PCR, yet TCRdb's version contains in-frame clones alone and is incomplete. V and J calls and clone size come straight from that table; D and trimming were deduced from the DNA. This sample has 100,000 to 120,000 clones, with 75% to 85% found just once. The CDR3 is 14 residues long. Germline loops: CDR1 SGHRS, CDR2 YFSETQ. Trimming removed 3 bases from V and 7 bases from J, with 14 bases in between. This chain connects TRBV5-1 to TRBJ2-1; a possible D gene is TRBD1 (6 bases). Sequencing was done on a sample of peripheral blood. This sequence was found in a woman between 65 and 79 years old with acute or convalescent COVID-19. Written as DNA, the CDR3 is TGCGCCAGCAGCTCGAACTTGGGACAAAATGAGCAGTTCTTC. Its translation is CASSSNLGQNEQFF.